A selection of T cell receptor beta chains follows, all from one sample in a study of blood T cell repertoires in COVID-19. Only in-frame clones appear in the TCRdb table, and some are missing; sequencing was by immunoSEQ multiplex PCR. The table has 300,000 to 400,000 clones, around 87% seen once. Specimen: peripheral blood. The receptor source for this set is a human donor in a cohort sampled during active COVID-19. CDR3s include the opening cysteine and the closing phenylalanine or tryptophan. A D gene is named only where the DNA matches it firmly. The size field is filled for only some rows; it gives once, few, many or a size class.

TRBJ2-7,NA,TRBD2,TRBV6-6,TGTGCCAGCAGTAAACTAGCGGGAGGGACCCACGAGCAGTACTTC,CASSKLAGGTHEQYF
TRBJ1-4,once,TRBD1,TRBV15,TGTGCCACCAGCGGAGACAGGGCCATTTATGAAAAACTGTTTTTT,CATSGDRAIYEKLFF
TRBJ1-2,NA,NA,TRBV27,TGTGCCAGCAGTTTAACGACAGGCGCTAACTATGGCTACACCTTC,CASSLTTGANYGYTF
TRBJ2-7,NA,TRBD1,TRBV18,TGTGCCAGCTCACCAGGGACAGGGGAGTACGAGCAGTACTTC,CASSPGTGEYEQYF
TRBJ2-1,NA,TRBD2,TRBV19,TGTGCCAGTAGTACGGGACTAGCGGGCAATGAGCAGTTCTTC,CASSTGLAGNEQFF
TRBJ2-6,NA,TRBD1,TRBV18,TGTGCCAGCTCACCACTGGCAGGGGGCGCGGCACCTGGGGCCAACGTCCTGACTTTC,CASSPLAGGAAPGANVLTF
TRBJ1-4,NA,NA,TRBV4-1,TGCGCCAGCAGCCTCGGCGGAGGGGTTGAAAAACTGTTTTTT,CASSLGGGVEKLFF
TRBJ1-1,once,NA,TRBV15,TGTGCCACCAGCAGGGAGGTACGGTCGAACACTGAAGCTTTCTTT,CATSREVRSNTEAFF
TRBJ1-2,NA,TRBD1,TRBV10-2,TGCGCCAGCAGGGGGGCTGACAGGGGAGGTGGCTACACCTTC,CASRGADRGGGYTF
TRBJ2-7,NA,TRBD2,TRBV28,TGTGCCAGTCAACCTCTCATCGGACTAGCGGGACCTGTGGTCTCCTACGAGCAGTACTTC,CASQPLIGLAGPVVSYEQYF
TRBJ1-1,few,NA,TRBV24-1,TGTGCCACCAGACAGGGGAACACTGAAGCTTTCTTT,CATRQGNTEAFF
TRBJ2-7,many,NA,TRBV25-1,TGTGCCAGCAGTGAGGGGGGGGCGCCACCTGCCGAGCAGTACTTC,CASSEGGAPPAEQYF
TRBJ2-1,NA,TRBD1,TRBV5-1,TGCGCCAGCAGCTTGGACAGGGGTACAATTGATGAGCAGTTCTTC,CASSLDRGTIDEQFF
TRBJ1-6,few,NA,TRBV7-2,TGTGCCAGCAGCTTAGCGGGGAGGGGAGGTTCACCCCTCCACTTT,CASSLAGRGGSPLHF
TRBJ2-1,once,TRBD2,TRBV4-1,TGCGCCAGCAGCCCCACTAGCGGGTCCTTCAGCTCCTACAATGAGCAGTTCTTC,CASSPTSGSFSSYNEQFF
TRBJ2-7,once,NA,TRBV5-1,TGCGCCAGCAGCCCGGGGGGCAGGGTGGACCGAAGCTCCTACGAGCAGTACTTC,CASSPGGRVDRSSYEQYF
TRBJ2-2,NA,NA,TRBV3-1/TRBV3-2,TGTGCCAGCAGCCCGGACCTATTAGGCGGGGGGGAGCTGTTTTTT,CASSPDLLGGGELFF
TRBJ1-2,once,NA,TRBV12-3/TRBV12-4,TGTGCCAGCAGTCCGGGCAGGGGACGGGGCTACACCTTC,CASSPGRGRGYTF
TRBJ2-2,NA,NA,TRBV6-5,TGTGCCAGCAGTTACAGGACAGCGAACACCGGGGAGCTGTTTTTT,CASSYRTANTGELFF
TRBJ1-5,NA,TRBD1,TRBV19,TGTGCCAGTAGTATAGGTCAGGGGGTAACGTTCAATCAGCCCCAGCATTTT,CASSIGQGVTFNQPQHF
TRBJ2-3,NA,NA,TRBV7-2,TGTGCCAGCAGCCCCCAGGGGGGGACAGGTGGGACAGATACGCAGTATTTT,CASSPQGGTGGTDTQYF
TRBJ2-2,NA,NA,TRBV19,TGTGCCAGTAGTGGACAGCCGAACACCGGGGAGCTGTTTTTT,CASSGQPNTGELFF
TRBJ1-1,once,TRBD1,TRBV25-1,TGTGCCAGCAGTCAAAGTCCCGGGACAGGGAATGAAGCTTTCTTT,CASSQSPGTGNEAFF
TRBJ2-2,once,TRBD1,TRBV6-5,TGTGCCAGCAGGGACAGGGTAGGCACCGGGGAGCTGTTTTTT,CASRDRVGTGELFF
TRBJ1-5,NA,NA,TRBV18,TGTGCCAGAAAACGGCGGGGGGCATGTCAGCCCCAGCATTTT,CARKRRGACQPQHF
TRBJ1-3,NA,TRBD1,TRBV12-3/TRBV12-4,TGTGCCAGCAGTTCGGACAGGATCACCATATATTTT,CASSSDRITIYF
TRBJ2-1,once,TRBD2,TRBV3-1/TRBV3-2,TGTGCCAGCAGCTTGTCTAGCGGGGGGTACAATGAGCAGTTCTTC,CASSLSSGGYNEQFF
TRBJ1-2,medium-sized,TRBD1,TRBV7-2,TGTGCCAGCAGTCCTCTCCCGGGACAGGGCTATGGCTACACCTTC,CASSPLPGQGYGYTF
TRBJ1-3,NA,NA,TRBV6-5,TGTGCCAGCACCCTTGATTCTGGGCCTGGAAACACCATATATTTT,CASTLDSGPGNTIYF
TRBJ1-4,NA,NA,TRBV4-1,TGCGCCAGCAGCCAAGAGGGGGGAGATTGGGGTAATGAAAAACTGTTTTTT,CASSQEGGDWGNEKLFF
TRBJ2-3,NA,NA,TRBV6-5,TGTGCCAGCATTCAGGGTGCAACAGATACGCAGTATTTT,CASIQGATDTQYF
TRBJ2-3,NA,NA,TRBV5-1,TGCGCCACCAGGGTTAGCGCAAGAACAGATACGCAGTATTTT,CATRVSARTDTQYF